Following are 28 T cell receptor beta chains from one sample sequenced in a study of T cell responses to AZD1222 COVID-19 vaccine. Data came from immunoSEQ multiplex PCR; TCRdb stores just in-frame clones and leaves some out. The sample has 150,000 to 200,000 clones, 75% to 90% seen once. This specimen consisted of peripheral blood, obtained on day 0 of MenACWY control vaccination. The receptors come from an adult in good health.

The V and J genes are TRBV29-1 and TRBJ2-3, with 7 bases matching TRBD1. Germline CDR1 reads SQVTM; CDR2 reads ANQGSEA. This CDR3 has 15 amino acids. Trimming at V came to 2 bases and at J to 3 bases, leaving 8 bases not matched to a gene. The CDR3 sequence is CSVETTGARTDTQYF. CDR3 sequence (DNA): TGCAGCGTTGAAACAACAGGGGCCAGGACAGATACGCAGTATTTT.

V and J are TRBV5-8 and TRBJ1-5, with TRBD1 as a possible D gene (6 bases). The length of the CDR3 is 14 residues. V was shortened by 0 bases and J by 7 bases, with 11 bases between the two germline ends. Germline V gene data show CDR1 as SGHTS and CDR2 as YDEGEE. The CDR3 region is CASSLAGGTQPQHF. The CDR3 DNA follows: TGTGCCAGCAGCTTGGCGGGGGGCACCCAGCCCCAGCATTTT.

The CDR3 here is CAGGVAGELFF. In DNA form, the CDR3 reads TGTGCCGGGGGGGTAGCCGGGGAGCTGTTTTTT. The chain uses TRBV19 and TRBJ2-2, with TRBD2 matching 7 bases. The CDR3 has 11 amino acids. Germline values: CDR1 LNHDA, CDR2 SQIVND (reference sequence). After removal of 11 bases from V and 6 bases from J, the junction contained 3 bases not matched to a gene. The full variable domain, completed using reference TRBV19 and TRBJ2-2, is DGGITQSPKYLFRKEGQNVTLSCEQNLNHDAMYWYRQDPGQGLRLIYYSQIVNDFQKGDIAEGYSVSREKKESFPLTVTSAQKNPTAFYLCAGGVAGELFFGEGSRLTVL.

This sequence joins TRBV5-1 and TRBJ1-2; maybe TRBD1 (5 bases). Between the trimmed V and J ends, which lost 0 bases and 1 base, there was a span of 7 bases. This CDR3 is built from 14 residues. Germline loops: CDR1 SGHRS, CDR2 YFSETQ. CDR3 amino acids: CASSLGTFNYGYTF. CDR3 sequence (DNA): TGCGCCAGCAGCTTGGGGACATTTAACTATGGCTACACCTTC. The full variable domain, with the rest looked up from reference TRBV5-1 and TRBJ1-2, is KAGVTQTPRYLIKTRGQQVTLSCSPISGHRSVSWYQQTPGQGLQFLFEYFSETQRNKGNFPGRFSGRQFSNSRSEMNVSTLELGDSALYLCASSLGTFNYGYTFGSGTRLTVV.

This clone was seen only a few times. The chain recombines TRBV4-3 with TRBJ2-7; TRBD1 matches at 10 bases. The J segment lost 6 bases and the V segment lost 2 bases, leaving 7 bases of the junction unmatched. The germline gives CDR1 LGHNA, CDR2 YSLEER. The CDR3 spans 15 residues. The CDR3 loop is CASSQWRQGAVEQYF. The CDR3 DNA is TGCGCCAGCAGCCAATGGAGACAGGGGGCGGTCGAGCAGTACTTC.

The genes are TRBV19 and TRBJ2-7; 7 nucleotides agree with TRBD1. Germline values: CDR1 LNHDA, CDR2 SQIVND (reference sequence). Trimming cost V 5 bases and J 4 bases; bases outside gene matches: 11. This CDR3 comprises 15 residues. CDR3 nucleotide sequence: TGTGCCAGTAGTGAAGGAACCGGGACAGTATACGAGCAGTACTTC. Translating gives CASSEGTGTVYEQYF.

The chain recombines TRBV2 with TRBJ1-3, with D tentatively TRBD1 (6 bases). The V gene lost 5 bases and the J gene lost 0 bases, with 17 bases spanning the gap. The germline CDR1 and CDR2 sequences are SNHLY and FYNNEI. This CDR3 is 17 amino acids long. CDR3 sequence reads: CASSSSGHRSSGNTIYF. CDR3 nucleotide sequence: TGTGCCAGCAGTTCCTCGGGACACCGGAGCTCTGGAAACACCATATATTTT.

This clone was counted a single time. The chain carries TRBV6-1 and TRBJ2-3; D is possibly TRBD2 (5 bases). Trimming left V 0 bases short and J 1 base short, with 11 bases between. The CDR3 sequence is 16 residues long. Germline V gene sequence: CDR1 MNHNS, CDR2 SASEGT. CDR3 loop: CASSEAPSGGTDTQYF. The CDR3 DNA reads TGTGCCAGCAGTGAAGCCCCGAGCGGAGGCACAGATACGCAGTATTTT.

The gene calls are TRBV7-2 and TRBJ2-3; D ambiguous. Per the germline V gene, CDR1 is SGHTA and CDR2 is FQGNSA. Trimming took 1 base from V and 0 from J, leaving 8 bases between them. The CDR3 is 15 residues long. CDR3 nucleotide sequence: TGTGCCAGCAGCTTAGTGGCGCCTAGCACAGATACGCAGTATTTT. Translated, it gives CASSLVAPSTDTQYF.

The genes are TRBV7-8 and TRBJ2-2, with 9 positions matching TRBD2. V lost 4 bases and J lost 7; bases outside the gene matches: 10. The CDR3 spans 16 residues. The germline CDR1 and CDR2 sequences are SGHVS and FQNEAQ. CDR3 DNA: TGTGCCAGCAGCTCCCGGGTAGCGGGGGCCAACGGGGAGCTGTTTTTT. Encoded protein: CASSSRVAGANGELFF.

The gene calls are TRBV4-1 and TRBJ1-5; D remains ambiguous. Germline-derived CDR1 and CDR2 are MGHRA and YSYEKL. V was trimmed by 1 base and J by 1 base, leaving 14 bases between them. CDR3 size: 17 residues. This CDR3 is CASSQVNMGFSNQPQHF. The CDR3, as DNA: TGCGCCAGCAGCCAAGTTAACATGGGTTTCAGCAATCAGCCCCAGCATTTT.

The chain uses TRBV6-4 and TRBJ2-7, with D possibly matching TRBD1 (5 bases). In germline, CDR1 is MRHNA, CDR2 SNTAGT. The germline V and J ends were trimmed by 6 bases and 3 bases, with 24 bases remaining between them. The CDR3 runs to 17 residues. The DNA of the CDR3 is TGTGCCAGCAGGCTTGAAATCTCTAGACAGACAAACTACGAGCAGTACTTC. Encoded protein: CASRLEISRQTNYEQYF.

This clone is a singleton in its sample. This sequence joins TRBV2 and TRBJ1-3; perhaps TRBD1 as D (5 bases). Trimming left V 4 bases short and J 4 bases short, with 17 bases between. Per germline, CDR1 SNHLY and CDR2 FYNNEI. The CDR3 is 16 amino acids. The DNA for the CDR3 is TGTGCCAGCAGTGGGGGACGGTCTACCTCCGGAAACACCATATATTTT. This sequence encodes CASSGGRSTSGNTIYF.

The chain uses TRBV7-9 and TRBJ1-2; TRBD1 matches 9 bases. CDR1 is SEHNR and CDR2 is FQNEAQ in the germline V gene (reference sequence). The V and J ends lost 7 bases and 6 bases, in that order; junction bases with no gene match: 6. CDR3 length: 13 residues. The CDR3 DNA reads as TGTGCCAGCACCGACAGGGGGGAGAATGGCTACACCTTC. Encoded protein: CASTDRGENGYTF.

The chain joins TRBV5-4 to TRBJ2-1; TRBD2 agrees at 8 bases. V dropped 2 bases and J dropped 2; count of bases not matched to a gene: 9. CDR1 SGHNT and CDR2 YYREEE come from the germline V gene (reference sequence). CDR3 size: 17 residues. The CDR3 protein is CASSFSGGRLTYNEQFF. The CDR3 DNA is TGTGCCAGCAGCTTTAGCGGCGGGAGGCTTACCTACAATGAGCAGTTCTTC.

V gene TRBV4-2 combines with J gene TRBJ2-7; D gene ambiguous. The CDR3 has 14 residues. Trimming pared 3 bases from V and 6 bases from J, leaving 15 bases between. Germline V gene sequence: CDR1 LGHNA, CDR2 YNFKEQ. CDR3 sequence (DNA): TGTGCCAGCAGCCACCGAGGAGTAGTCTCCGAGCAGTACTTC. Translation: CASSHRGVVSEQYF.

V is TRBV5-1 and J is TRBJ2-7, with D possibly matching TRBD2 (6 bases). CDR3 length equals 15 residues. V was clipped by 1 base and J by 0 bases, with 11 bases between them. From germline, CDR1 is SGHRS and CDR2 YFSETQ. CDR3 loop: CASSLFAGSSYEQYF. Here the CDR3 DNA reads TGCGCCAGCAGCTTGTTTGCCGGGAGCTCCTACGAGCAGTACTTC.

In its sample, this clone was seen once. The V gene is TRBV7-2, the J gene TRBJ2-7; TRBD2 matches at 7 bases. V was pared by 2 bases and J by 4 bases, with 11 bases of the junction left unmatched. CDR1 SGHTA and CDR2 FQGNSA come from the germline V gene. This CDR3 has 16 amino acids. The chain's CDR3 is CASSLLAGATVYEQYF. DNA of the CDR3: TGTGCCAGCAGCTTACTGGCGGGAGCCACCGTGTACGAGCAGTACTTC.

This chain links TRBV11-2 with TRBJ2-3; a possible D gene is TRBD2 (7 bases). In germline, CDR1 is SGHAT, CDR2 FQNNGV. The CDR3 totals 15 residues. V dropped 0 bases and J dropped 5 bases, with 12 bases sitting between them. CDR3 sequence reads: CASSLERGPRDTQYF. The CDR3 DNA follows: TGTGCCAGCAGCTTAGAGCGGGGGCCGCGAGATACGCAGTATTTT.

This clone has only a few counts. The chain is built from TRBV7-9 and TRBJ2-5; D is perhaps TRBD1 (5 bases). The CDR3 totals 14 residues. Germline lookup yields CDR1 SEHNR and CDR2 FQNEAQ (reference sequence). V was cut by 1 base and J by 4 bases, with 10 bases left in between. CDR3 sequence (DNA): TGTGCCAGCAGCTTAGTTAGGGGTGGAGAGACCCAGTACTTC. This translates into CASSLVRGGETQYF.

This rearrangement joins TRBV9 to TRBJ2-1, with 7 bases identical to TRBD2. The CDR3 consists of 15 residues. V lost 1 base and J lost 8; bases outside the gene matches: 9. Germline V lookup: CDR1 SGDLS, CDR2 YYNGEE. The CDR3 loop is CASSVLGLGSYEQFF. Written as DNA, the CDR3 is TGTGCCAGCAGCGTACTCGGACTAGGTTCATATGAGCAGTTCTTC.

This rearrangement joins TRBV11-2 to TRBJ2-1; D gene ambiguous. V lost 4 bases to trimming and J lost 5 bases, with 18 bases between them. There are 16 residues in the CDR3. Germline V gene sequence: CDR1 SGHAT, CDR2 FQNNGV. The CDR3 DNA sequence: TGTGCCAGCAGCTACCTCGTTCCAGGCCCCAACAATGAGCAGTTCTTC. It yields the protein CASSYLVPGPNNEQFF.

As regards this clone: Other DNA sequences within the sample encode an identical CDR3. This chain connects TRBV9 to TRBJ1-1; perhaps TRBD1 as D (5 bases). V lost 0 bases and J 3 bases, leaving 6 bases between the germline ends. Germline V gene lookup returns CDR1 SGDLS and CDR2 YYNGEE. The CDR3 is 13 residues long. DNA for the CDR3: TGTGCCAGCAGCGTAGGAGGGGACACTGAAGCTTTCTTT. Its protein product is CASSVGGDTEAFF.

This sequence joins TRBV12-5 and TRBJ1-2, with D perhaps matching TRBD1 (5 bases). This CDR3 is built from 13 residues. V gave up 2 bases and J gave up 6 bases, with 10 bases separating them. Germline lookup yields CDR1 LGHNT and CDR2 FRNRAP. CDR3 sequence: CASGLFETDGYTF. The CDR3 bases are TGTGCTAGTGGTTTGTTCGAGACAGATGGCTACACCTTC.

The chain links TRBV29-1 to TRBJ2-5; 7 bases line up with TRBD2. The J segment lost 5 bases and the V segment lost 3 bases, leaving 9 bases of the junction unmatched. Per germline, CDR1 SQVTM and CDR2 ANQGSEA. The CDR3 contains 14 residues. The CDR3 is CSVEGGSGAETQYF. The DNA of the CDR3 is TGCAGCGTTGAGGGCGGGAGTGGAGCGGAGACCCAGTACTTC.

The rearrangement links TRBV5-5 to TRBJ1-5, with 10 positions matching TRBD1. The CDR3 covers 16 residues. J was trimmed by 2 bases and V by 1 base; bases with no gene match: 3. CDR1 is SGHKS, CDR2 YYEKEE, per germline (reference sequence). The CDR3 is CASSLLGTGGNQPQHF. The CDR3 coding sequence is TGTGCCAGCAGCTTGCTTGGGACAGGGGGCAATCAGCCCCAGCATTTT.

The chain has TRBV6-4 and TRBJ1-2; no firm D call. The CDR3 has 13 amino acids. Looked up from germline, CDR1 is MRHNA and CDR2 is SNTAGT. V was cut by 0 bases and J by 4 bases, with 6 bases left in between. The chain's CDR3 is CASSDSGSYGYTF. DNA of the CDR3: TGTGCCAGCAGTGACTCAGGGAGCTATGGCTACACCTTC.

The rearrangement joins TRBV30 to TRBJ2-7; tentatively, D is TRBD2 (6 bases). This CDR3 region has 14 residues. V gave up 0 bases and J gave up 4 bases, with 13 bases separating them. Germline CDR1 and CDR2: GTSNPN and SVGIG (reference sequence). The CDR3 is CAWSVWGLTYEQYF. The CDR3 coding sequence is TGTGCCTGGAGTGTATGGGGACTGACGTACGAGCAGTACTTC. Based on the CDR3 plus reference TRBV30 and TRBJ2-7, the full variable domain is SQTIHQWPATLVQPVGSPLSLECTVEGTSNPNLYWYRQAAGRGLQLLFYSVGIGQISSEVPQNLSASRPQDRQFILSSKKLLLSDSGFYLCAWSVWGLTYEQYFGPGTRLTVT.